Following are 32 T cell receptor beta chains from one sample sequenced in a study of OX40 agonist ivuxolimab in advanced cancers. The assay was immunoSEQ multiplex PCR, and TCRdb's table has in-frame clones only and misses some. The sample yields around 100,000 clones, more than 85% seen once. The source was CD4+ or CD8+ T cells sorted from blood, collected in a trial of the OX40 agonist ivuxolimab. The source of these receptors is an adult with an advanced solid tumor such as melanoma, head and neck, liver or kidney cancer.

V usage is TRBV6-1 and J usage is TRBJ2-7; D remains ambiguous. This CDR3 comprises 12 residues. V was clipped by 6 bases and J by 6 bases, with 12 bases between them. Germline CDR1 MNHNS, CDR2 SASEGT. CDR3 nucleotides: TGTGCCAGCAGACAAGGTCTCTCCGAGCAGTACTTC. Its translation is CASRQGLSEQYF.

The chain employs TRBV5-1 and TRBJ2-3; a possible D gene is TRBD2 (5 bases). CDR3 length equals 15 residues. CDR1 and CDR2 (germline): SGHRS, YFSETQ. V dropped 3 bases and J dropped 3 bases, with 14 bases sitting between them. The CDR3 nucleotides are TGCGCCAGCAGCTCGATCGACGGGGTTACAGATACGCAGTATTTT. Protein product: CASSSIDGVTDTQYF.

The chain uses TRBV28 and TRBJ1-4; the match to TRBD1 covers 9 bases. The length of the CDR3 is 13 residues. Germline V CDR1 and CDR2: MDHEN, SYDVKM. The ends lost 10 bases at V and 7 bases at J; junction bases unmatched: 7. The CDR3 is CATSGTGFEKLFF. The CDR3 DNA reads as TGTGCCACCTCCGGGACAGGGTTTGAAAAACTGTTTTTT.

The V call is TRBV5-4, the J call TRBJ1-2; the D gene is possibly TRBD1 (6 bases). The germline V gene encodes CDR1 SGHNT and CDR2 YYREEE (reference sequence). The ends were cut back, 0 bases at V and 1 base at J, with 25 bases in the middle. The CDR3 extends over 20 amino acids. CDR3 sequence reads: CASSLVRGRQASGLNYGYTF. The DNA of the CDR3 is TGTGCCAGCAGCTTGGTAAGAGGGAGACAGGCCAGCGGCCTTAACTATGGCTACACCTTC.

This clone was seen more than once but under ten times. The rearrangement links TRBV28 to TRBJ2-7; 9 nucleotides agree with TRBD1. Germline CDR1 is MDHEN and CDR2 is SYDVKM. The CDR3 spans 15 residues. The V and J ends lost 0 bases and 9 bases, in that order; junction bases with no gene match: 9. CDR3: CASSLWTGGNLGQYF. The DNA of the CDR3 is TGTGCCAGCAGTTTATGGACAGGGGGGAACTTAGGGCAGTACTTC.

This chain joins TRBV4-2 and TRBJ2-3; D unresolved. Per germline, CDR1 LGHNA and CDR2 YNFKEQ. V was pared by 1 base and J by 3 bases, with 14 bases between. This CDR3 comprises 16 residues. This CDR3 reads CASSQGALRRTDTQYF. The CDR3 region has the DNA TGTGCCAGCAGCCAAGGGGCTCTCCGAAGGACAGATACGCAGTATTTT.

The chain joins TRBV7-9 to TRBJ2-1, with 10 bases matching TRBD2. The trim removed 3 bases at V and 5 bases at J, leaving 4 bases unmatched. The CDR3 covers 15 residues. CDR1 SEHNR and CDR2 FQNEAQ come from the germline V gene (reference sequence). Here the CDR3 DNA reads TGTGCCAGCAGCTTGGCTAGCGGGAGACACAATGAGCAGTTCTTC. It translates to CASSLASGRHNEQFF.

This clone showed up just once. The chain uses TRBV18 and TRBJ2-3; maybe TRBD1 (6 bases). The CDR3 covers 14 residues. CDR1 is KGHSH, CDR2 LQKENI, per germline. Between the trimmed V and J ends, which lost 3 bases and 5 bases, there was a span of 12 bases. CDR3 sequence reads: CASSPTVGGDTQYF. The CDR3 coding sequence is TGTGCCAGCTCACCTACCGTAGGGGGAGATACGCAGTATTTT.

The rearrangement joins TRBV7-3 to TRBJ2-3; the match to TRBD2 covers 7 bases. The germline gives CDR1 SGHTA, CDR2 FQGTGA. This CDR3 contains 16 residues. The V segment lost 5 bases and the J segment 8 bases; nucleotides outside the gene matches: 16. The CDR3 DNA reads TGTGCCAGCAGCCCGTTTAGCGCGGGAGAGAGAGTTACGCAGTATTTT. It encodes CASSPFSAGERVTQYF.

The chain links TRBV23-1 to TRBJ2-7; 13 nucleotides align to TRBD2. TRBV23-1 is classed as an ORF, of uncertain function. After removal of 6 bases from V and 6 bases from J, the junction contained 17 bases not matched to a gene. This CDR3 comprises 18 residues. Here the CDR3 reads CASSQRVAGTSGTGEQYF. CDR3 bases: TGCGCCAGCAGCCAAAGGGTAGCCGGGACTAGCGGGACTGGCGAGCAGTACTTC.

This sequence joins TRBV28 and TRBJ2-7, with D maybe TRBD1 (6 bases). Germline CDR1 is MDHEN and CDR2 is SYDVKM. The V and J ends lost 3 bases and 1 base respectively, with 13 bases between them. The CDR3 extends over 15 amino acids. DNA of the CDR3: TGTGCCAGCAGTTTCCCCAGGGGCTTATCCTACGAGCAGTACTTC. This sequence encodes CASSFPRGLSYEQYF.

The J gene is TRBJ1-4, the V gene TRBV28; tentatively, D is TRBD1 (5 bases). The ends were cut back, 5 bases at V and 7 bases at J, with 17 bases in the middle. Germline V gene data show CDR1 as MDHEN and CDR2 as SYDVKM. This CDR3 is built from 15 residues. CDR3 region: CASSGGPGKGEKLFF. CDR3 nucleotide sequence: TGTGCCAGCAGTGGCGGCCCAGGGAAAGGTGAAAAACTGTTTTTT.

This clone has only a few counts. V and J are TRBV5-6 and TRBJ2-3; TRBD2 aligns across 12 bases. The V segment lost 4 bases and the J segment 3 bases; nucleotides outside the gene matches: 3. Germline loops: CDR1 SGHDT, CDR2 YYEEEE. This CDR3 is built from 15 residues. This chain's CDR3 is CASSPGTSGTDTQYF. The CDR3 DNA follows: TGTGCCAGCAGCCCGGGGACTAGCGGGACAGATACGCAGTATTTT.

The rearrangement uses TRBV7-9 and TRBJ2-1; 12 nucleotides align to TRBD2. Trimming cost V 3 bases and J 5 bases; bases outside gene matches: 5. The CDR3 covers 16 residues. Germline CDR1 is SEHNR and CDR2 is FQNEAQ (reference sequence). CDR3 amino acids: CASSFRTSGKHNEQFF. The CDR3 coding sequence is TGTGCCAGCAGCTTTCGGACTAGCGGGAAGCACAATGAGCAGTTCTTC.

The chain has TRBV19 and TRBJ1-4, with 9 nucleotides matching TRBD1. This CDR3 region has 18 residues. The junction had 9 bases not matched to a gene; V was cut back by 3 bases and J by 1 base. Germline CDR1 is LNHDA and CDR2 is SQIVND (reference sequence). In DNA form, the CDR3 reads TGTGCCAGTAGTATCTATGGGACAGGGTGGAGAACTAATGAAAAACTGTTTTTT. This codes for CASSIYGTGWRTNEKLFF.

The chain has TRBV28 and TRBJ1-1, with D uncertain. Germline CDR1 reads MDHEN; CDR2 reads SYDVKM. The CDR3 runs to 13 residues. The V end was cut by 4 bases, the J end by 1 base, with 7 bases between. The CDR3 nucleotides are TGTGCCAGCAGTTCCTCGGGGAACACTGAAGCTTTCTTT. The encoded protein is CASSSSGNTEAFF.

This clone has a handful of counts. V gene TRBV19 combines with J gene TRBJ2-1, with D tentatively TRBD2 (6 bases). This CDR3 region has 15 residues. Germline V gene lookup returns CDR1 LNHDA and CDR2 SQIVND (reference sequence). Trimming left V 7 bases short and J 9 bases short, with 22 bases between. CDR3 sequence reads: CASMQVSGGVGEQFF. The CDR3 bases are TGTGCCAGTATGCAGGTGTCCGGCGGGGTTGGTGAGCAGTTCTTC.

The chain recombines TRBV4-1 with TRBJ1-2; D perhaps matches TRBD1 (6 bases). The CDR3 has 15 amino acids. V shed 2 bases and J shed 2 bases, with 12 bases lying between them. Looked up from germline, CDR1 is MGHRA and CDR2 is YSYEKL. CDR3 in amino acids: CASSQLDSFNYGYTF. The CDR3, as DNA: TGCGCCAGCAGCCAATTGGACAGCTTCAACTATGGCTACACCTTC.

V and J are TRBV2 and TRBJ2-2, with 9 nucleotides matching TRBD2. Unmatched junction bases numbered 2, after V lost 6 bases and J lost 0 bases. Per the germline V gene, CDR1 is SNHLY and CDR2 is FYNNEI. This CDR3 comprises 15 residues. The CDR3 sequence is CASRRLAANTGELFF. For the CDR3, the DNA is TGTGCCAGCAGGAGACTAGCGGCGAACACCGGGGAGCTGTTTTTT.

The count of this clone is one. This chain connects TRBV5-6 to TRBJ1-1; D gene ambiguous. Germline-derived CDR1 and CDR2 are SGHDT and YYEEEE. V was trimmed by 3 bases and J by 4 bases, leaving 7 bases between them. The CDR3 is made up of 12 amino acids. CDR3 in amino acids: CASSWGTTEAFF. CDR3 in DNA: TGTGCCAGCAGCTGGGGAACCACTGAAGCTTTCTTT.

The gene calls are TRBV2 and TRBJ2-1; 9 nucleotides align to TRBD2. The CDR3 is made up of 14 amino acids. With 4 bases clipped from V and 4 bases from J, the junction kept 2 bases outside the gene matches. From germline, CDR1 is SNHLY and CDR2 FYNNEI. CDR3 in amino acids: CASSVREGYNEQFF. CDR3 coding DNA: TGTGCCAGCAGTGTGCGGGAGGGATACAATGAGCAGTTCTTC. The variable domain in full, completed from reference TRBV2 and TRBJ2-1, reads EPEVTQTPSHQVTQMGQEVILRCVPISNHLYFYWYRQILGQKVEFLVSFYNNEISEKSEIFDDQFSVERPDGSNFTLKIRSTKLEDSAMYFCASSVREGYNEQFFGPGTRLTVL.

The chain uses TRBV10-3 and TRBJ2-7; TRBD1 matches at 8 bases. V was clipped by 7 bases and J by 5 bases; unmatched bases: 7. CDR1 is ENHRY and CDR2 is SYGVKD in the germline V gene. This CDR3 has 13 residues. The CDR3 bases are TGTGCCATCAAGGACAGGGCCGCCCACGAGCAGTACTTC. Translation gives CAIKDRAAHEQYF.

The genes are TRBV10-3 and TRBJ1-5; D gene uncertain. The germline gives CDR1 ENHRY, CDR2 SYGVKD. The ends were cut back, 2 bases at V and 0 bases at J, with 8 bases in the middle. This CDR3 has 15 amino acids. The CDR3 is CAISERGNSNQPQHF. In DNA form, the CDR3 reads TGTGCCATCAGTGAGCGTGGGAATAGCAATCAGCCCCAGCATTTT.

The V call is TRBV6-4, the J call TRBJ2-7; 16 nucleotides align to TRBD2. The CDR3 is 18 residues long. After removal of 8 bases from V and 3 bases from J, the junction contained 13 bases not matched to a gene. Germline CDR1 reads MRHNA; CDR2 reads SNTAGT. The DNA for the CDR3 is TGTGCCAGCCTGCGAGGGACTAGCGGGAGGGCCCCGCTCTACGAGCAGTACTTC. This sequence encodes CASLRGTSGRAPLYEQYF.

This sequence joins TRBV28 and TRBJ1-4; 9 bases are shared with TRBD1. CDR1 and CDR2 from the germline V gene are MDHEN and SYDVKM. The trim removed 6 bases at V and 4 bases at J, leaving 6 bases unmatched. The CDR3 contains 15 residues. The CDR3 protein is CASRPGGQGNEKLFF. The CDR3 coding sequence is TGTGCCAGCAGGCCAGGGGGACAGGGTAATGAAAAACTGTTTTTT.

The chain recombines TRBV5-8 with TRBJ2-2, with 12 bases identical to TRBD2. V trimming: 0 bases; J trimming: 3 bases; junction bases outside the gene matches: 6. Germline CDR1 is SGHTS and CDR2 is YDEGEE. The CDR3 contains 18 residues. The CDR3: CASSLVASGRAYTGELFF. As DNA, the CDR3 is TGTGCCAGCAGCTTGGTGGCTAGCGGGAGGGCCTACACCGGGGAGCTGTTTTTT.

CDR3 sequence: CASRGTSGRGDTQYF. CDR3 coding DNA: TGTGCCAGCAGAGGGACTAGCGGGAGGGGAGATACGCAGTATTTT. The V and J genes are TRBV6-1 and TRBJ2-3; 16 nucleotides align to TRBD2. The CDR3 spans 15 residues. V dropped 6 bases and J dropped 5; count of bases not matched to a gene: 2. Germline-derived CDR1 and CDR2 are MNHNS and SASEGT.

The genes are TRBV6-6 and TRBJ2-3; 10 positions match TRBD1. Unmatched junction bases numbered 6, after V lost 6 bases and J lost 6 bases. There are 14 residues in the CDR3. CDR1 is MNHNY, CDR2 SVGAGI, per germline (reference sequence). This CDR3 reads CASRKDRGFDTQYF. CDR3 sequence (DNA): TGTGCCAGCAGAAAGGACAGGGGGTTTGATACGCAGTATTTT.

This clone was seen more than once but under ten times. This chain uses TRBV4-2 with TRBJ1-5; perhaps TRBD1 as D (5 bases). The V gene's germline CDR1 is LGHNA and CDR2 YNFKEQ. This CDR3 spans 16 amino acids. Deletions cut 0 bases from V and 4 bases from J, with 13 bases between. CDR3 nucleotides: TGTGCCAGCAGCCAAGATCCCCAGGGCGGGAATCAGCCCCAGCATTTT. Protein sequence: CASSQDPQGGNQPQHF.

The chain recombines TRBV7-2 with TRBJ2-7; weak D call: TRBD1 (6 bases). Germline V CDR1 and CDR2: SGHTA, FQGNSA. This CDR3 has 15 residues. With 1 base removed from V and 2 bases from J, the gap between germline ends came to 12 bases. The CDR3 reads CASSLVQGRAYEQYF. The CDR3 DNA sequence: TGTGCCAGCAGCTTAGTACAGGGCCGAGCCTACGAGCAGTACTTC.

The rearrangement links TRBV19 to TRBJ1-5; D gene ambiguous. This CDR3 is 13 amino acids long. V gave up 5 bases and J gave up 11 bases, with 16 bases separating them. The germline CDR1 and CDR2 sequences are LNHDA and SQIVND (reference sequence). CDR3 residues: CASSPQHLLAQHF. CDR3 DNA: TGTGCCAGTAGTCCTCAACACCTACTAGCCCAGCATTTT.

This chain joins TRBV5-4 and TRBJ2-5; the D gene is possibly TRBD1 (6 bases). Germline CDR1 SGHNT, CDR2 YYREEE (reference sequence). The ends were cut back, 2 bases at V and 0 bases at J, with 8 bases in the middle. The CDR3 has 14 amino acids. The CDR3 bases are TGTGCCAGCAGCTTAACAGGGAACCAAGAGACCCAGTACTTC. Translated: CASSLTGNQETQYF.